Listed here is a single T cell receptor beta chain. Only in-frame clones appear in the TCRdb table, and some are missing; sequencing was by immunoSEQ multiplex PCR. The data contain roughly 150,000 clones, under 95% of them singletons. These data originate in a study of T cell responses to AZD1222 COVID-19 vaccine. The V gene's germline CDR1 is MNHEY and CDR2 SMNVEV (reference sequence). CDR3 length equals 16 residues. V was clipped by 5 bases and J by 0 bases, with 14 bases between them. The chain recombines TRBV27 with TRBJ2-1; D ambiguous. Sequences were derived from peripheral blood, sampled on day 0 of AZD1222 vaccination. This receptor was taken from an adult in good health. CDR3 DNA sequence: TGTGCCAGCAGTCTCCAATATCCATCCTCCTACAATGAGCAGTTCTTC. Protein product: CASSLQYPSSYNEQFF.